The sequence of this T cell receptor beta chain was determined in a study of chemoradiotherapy in HPV16-positive cancers. The V and J ends lost 6 bases and 4 bases, in that order; junction bases with no gene match: 7. This CDR3 has 16 residues. The germline gives CDR1 MDHEN, CDR2 SYDVKM. The repertoire was sequenced with immunoSEQ multiplex PCR; TCRdb's copy has only in-frame clones and lacks some. The data hold around 8,100 clones, with 87% observed a single time. Worth noting for this clone: The antigen is not known.

Points from the study as a whole: Candidate HPV-specific clones and E7-related TCR motifs grew in tumor during treatment. Better recurrence-free survival went with HPV-responsive T-cell expansion in HPV16-positive patients.

The input for sequencing was blood, taken from a patient who underwent chemoradiotherapy. The receptor comes from a human donor with HPV-associated anogenital cancer. The V and J genes are TRBV28 and TRBJ2-1; 12 bases fit TRBD2. The CDR3 bases are TGTGCCAGCAGGACGACTAGCGGGGGTTGGTACAATGAGCAGTTCTTC. Translation gives CASRTTSGGWYNEQFF.